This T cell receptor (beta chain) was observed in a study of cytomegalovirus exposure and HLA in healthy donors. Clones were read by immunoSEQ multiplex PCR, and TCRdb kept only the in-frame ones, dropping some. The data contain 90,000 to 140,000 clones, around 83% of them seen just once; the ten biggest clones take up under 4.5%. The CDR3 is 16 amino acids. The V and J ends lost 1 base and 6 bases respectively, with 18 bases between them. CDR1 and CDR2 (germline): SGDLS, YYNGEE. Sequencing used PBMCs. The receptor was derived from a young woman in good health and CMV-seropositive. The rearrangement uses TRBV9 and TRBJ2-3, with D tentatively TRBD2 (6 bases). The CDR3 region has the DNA TGTGCCAGCAGCGTATTGGCCATGGGGGGTCAGGATACGCAGTATTTT. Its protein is CASSVLAMGGQDTQYF.